The 32 T cell receptor beta chains below come from one sample, sequenced in a study of regulatory T cells in long-lasting Graves disease. Time point reported: newly diagnosed GD, antithyroid drugs for less than 3 months. PBMC RNA was the source of the TCR library. Arm-PCR of CDR3 regions and iRepertoire HTBI primers were the basis on which TCR beta libraries were built. Each CDR3 protein gets one entry after TCRdb re-called the multiplex PCR reads with MiXCR. Of approximately 560,000 distinct CDR3 sequences in the sample, 15% to 20% are singletons; the top ten hold 12%. The same sample was also used in a study of T cells in Graves' hyperthyroidism and ophthalmopathy.

This specimen consisted of peripheral blood mononuclear cells (PBMCs), obtained at new diagnosis, from a patient treated with antithyroid drugs. The receptors were sampled from a man in his late teens or twenties with Graves disease.

In this sample, this clonotype turned up a few times. This chain uses TRBV10-3 with TRBJ2-7, with 8 bases fitting TRBD1. Germline values: CDR1 ENHRY, CDR2 SYGVKD. With V trimmed by 3 bases and J by 3 bases, 1 base remained unmatched. This CDR3 spans 13 amino acids. The CDR3 region is CAISDDRGYEQYF. The CDR3, as DNA: TGTGCCATCAGTGACGACAGGGGCTACGAGCAGTACTTC.

In its sample, this clonotype was seen a few times. J is TRBJ2-3 and V is TRBV20-1; D is possibly TRBD2 (7 bases). Trimming took 7 bases from V and 2 from J, leaving 19 bases between them. This CDR3 is 15 amino acids long. Germline assignment: CDR1 DFQATT and CDR2 SNEGSKA (reference sequence). The CDR3: CSGKGGGITTDTQYF. The CDR3, as DNA: TGCAGTGGAAAGGGGGGGGGCATCACCACAGATACGCAGTATTTT.

In this sample, this clonotype turned up many times. The chain is built from TRBV12-3 or TRBV12-4 and TRBJ1-2; D might be TRBD1 (5 bases). The CDR3 contains 12 residues. V was clipped by 7 bases and J by 4 bases, with 10 bases between them. The CDR3 is CASTEGLYGYTF. The CDR3 bases are TGTGCCAGCACGGAGGGGCTCTATGGCTACACCTTC.

This chain uses TRBV9 with TRBJ1-3; D gene uncertain. Germline assignment: CDR1 SGDLS and CDR2 YYNGEE. V gave up 0 bases and J gave up 0 bases, with 7 bases separating them. This CDR3 has 15 residues. The CDR3 DNA sequence: TGTGCCAGCAGCGTAGGTCGGTACTCTGGAAACACCATATATTTT. Amino acids: CASSVGRYSGNTIYF.

This clonotype was recorded many times. The genes are TRBV10-3 and TRBJ2-3; 16 bases match TRBD2. CDR3 size: 16 residues. From germline, CDR1 is ENHRY and CDR2 SYGVKD. The junction had 9 bases not matched to a gene; V was cut back by 10 bases and J by 5 bases. The CDR3 loop reads CATGTSGRALGDTQYF. The DNA of the CDR3 is TGTGCCACCGGGACTAGCGGGAGGGCGTTGGGAGATACGCAGTATTTT.

In its sample, this clonotype was seen many times. The rearrangement uses TRBV20-1 and TRBJ1-1; D might be TRBD1 (6 bases). Trimming took 6 bases from V and 4 from J, leaving 21 bases between them. The CDR3 totals 15 residues. Germline CDR1 reads DFQATT; CDR2 reads SNEGSKA (reference sequence). This CDR3 reads CSARTEGVVGTEAFF. CDR3 nucleotide sequence: TGCAGTGCCCGGACAGAAGGGGTCGTGGGCACTGAAGCTTTCTTT.

This clonotype was counted many times. The chain has TRBV28 and TRBJ2-2; 7 bases map to TRBD2. Trimming cost V 7 bases and J 2 bases; bases outside gene matches: 4. The CDR3 covers 14 residues. CDR1 is MDHEN and CDR2 is SYDVKM in the germline V gene. The CDR3 spells CASIGRDNTGELFF. The DNA of the CDR3 is TGTGCCAGCATAGGGAGGGACAACACCGGGGAGCTGTTTTTT.

The V and J genes are TRBV10-3 and TRBJ2-2, with 14 bases fitting TRBD2. CDR1 is ENHRY, CDR2 SYGVKD, per germline. Germline trimming cut 6 bases from V and 0 bases from J; bases unmatched to any gene: 6. The CDR3 sequence is 18 residues long. The CDR3, as DNA: TGTGCCATCAGAGCCGGGACTAGCGGGAGCTCGAACACCGGGGAGCTGTTTTTT. It codes for CAIRAGTSGSSNTGELFF.

This clonotype was observed many times. The rearrangement joins TRBV5-1 to TRBJ2-7, with 8 bases aligning to TRBD1. V lost 5 bases and J lost 0; bases outside the gene matches: 10. Germline V gene sequence: CDR1 SGHRS, CDR2 YFSETQ. The CDR3 extends over 16 amino acids. The CDR3 DNA reads as TGCGCCAGCAGTTCTATCCTCGGGACAGGCTCCTACGAGCAGTACTTC. Translation gives CASSSILGTGSYEQYF.

This clonotype was seen only a few times. The chain has TRBV11-2 and TRBJ1-4; weak D call: TRBD1 (5 bases). The V and J ends lost 3 bases and 8 bases respectively, with 16 bases between them. Germline values: CDR1 SGHAT, CDR2 FQNNGV. CDR3 length equals 15 residues. The CDR3 loop is CASSFESGRGEKLFF. In nucleotides, the CDR3 is TGTGCCAGCAGCTTTGAAAGCGGGAGGGGAGAAAAACTGTTTTTT.

The chain has TRBV5-6 and TRBJ1-5; no clear D. The germline gives CDR1 SGHDT, CDR2 YYEEEE. Trimming removed 4 bases at V and 3 bases at J, with 14 bases between. The CDR3 runs to 15 residues. In DNA form, the CDR3 reads TGTGCCAGCAGCCTGTCGTGGAGGGTCAATCAGCCCCAGCATTTT. Translating it yields CASSLSWRVNQPQHF.

The chain carries TRBV7-9 and TRBJ1-2; D is perhaps TRBD1 (5 bases). Trimming stripped 5 bases from V and 5 bases from J, with 9 bases between. CDR3 length: 12 residues. The V gene's germline CDR1 is SEHNR and CDR2 FQNEAQ (reference sequence). The CDR3 sequence: CASSRDEYGYTF. DNA for the CDR3: TGTGCCAGCAGCCGGGACGAGTATGGCTACACCTTC.

This clonotype occurred many times. The chain has TRBV5-5 and TRBJ2-7; the D is unclear. Between the trimmed V and J ends, which lost 0 bases and 2 bases, there was a span of 6 bases. CDR1 is SGHKS and CDR2 is YYEKEE in the germline V gene (reference sequence). This CDR3 has 13 residues. In DNA form, the CDR3 reads TGTGCCAGCAGCTTGGGCAACCCCTACGAGCAGTACTTC. It specifies CASSLGNPYEQYF.

The chain employs TRBV5-1 and TRBJ2-3; maybe TRBD2 (6 bases). CDR1 is SGHRS and CDR2 is YFSETQ in the germline V gene. The CDR3 extends over 16 amino acids. The V gene lost 7 bases and the J gene lost 2 bases, with 20 bases spanning the gap. The CDR3 region has the DNA TGCGCCAGCGGCGCCAAACTAGCAGATAACACAGATACGCAGTATTTT. Residues: CASGAKLADNTDTQYF.

V gene TRBV30 combines with J gene TRBJ2-5; D is ambiguous. V was shortened by 2 bases and J by 0 bases, with 7 bases between the two germline ends. The CDR3 has 13 amino acids. Germline V gene lookup returns CDR1 GTSNPN and CDR2 SVGIG (reference sequence). CDR3 loop: CAWSMSYQETQYF. CDR3 DNA sequence: TGTGCCTGGAGTATGTCTTACCAAGAGACCCAGTACTTC.

This clonotype was recorded many times. The junction shows a germline mismatch at one end, possibly a read error. The chain has TRBV7-2 and TRBJ2-1; 10 bases match TRBD2. Germline V CDR1 and CDR2: SGHTA, FQGNSA. The CDR3 runs 15 residues. The CDR3 is CASSLAGASYNEQFF. DNA for the CDR3: TGTGCCAGCAGCCTAGCGGGAGCTTCCTACAATGAGCAGTTCTTC.

This clonotype was seen ten or more times. The J gene is TRBJ2-7, the V gene TRBV20-1; TRBD1 or TRBD2 may be the D gene (5 bases each). CDR1 is DFQATT and CDR2 is SNEGSKA in the germline V gene (reference sequence). Trimming took off 6 bases at V and 0 bases at J, with 15 bases between the two ends. The CDR3 runs 14 residues. The CDR3, as DNA: TGCAGTGCCATGTGGGACCCGAGCTCCTACGAGCAGTACTTC. Amino acids: CSAMWDPSSYEQYF.

This clonotype came up many times. The rearrangement links TRBV11-2 to TRBJ1-1; D call uncertain. Looked up from germline, CDR1 is SGHAT and CDR2 is FQNNGV. V was cut by 0 bases and J by 0 bases, with 14 bases left in between. The CDR3 covers 17 residues. This CDR3 reads CASSLDPGGSLNTEAFF. The CDR3 coding sequence is TGTGCCAGCAGCTTAGATCCGGGTGGCTCTCTGAACACTGAAGCTTTCTTT.

This clonotype was seen more than once but under ten times. J is TRBJ1-2 and V is TRBV30; D remains unclear. V lost 8 bases to trimming and J lost 8 bases, with 21 bases between them. Germline V gene data show CDR1 as GTSNPN and CDR2 as SVGIG (reference sequence). The CDR3 runs 13 residues. This chain's CDR3 is CAGEDSSWQGYTF. The DNA for the CDR3 is TGTGCCGGTGAGGATTCAAGCTGGCAGGGCTACACCTTC.

The rearrangement links TRBV28 to TRBJ1-2, with D possibly matching TRBD1 (5 bases). The CDR3 is 13 amino acids. The V end lost 7 bases, the J end lost 8 bases, and 17 bases lay between the germline ends. CDR1 and CDR2 (germline): MDHEN, SYDVKM. The CDR3 nucleotides read TGTGCCAGCACCGGGGACGGGCTAGGAGGCTACACCTTC. Protein product: CASTGDGLGGYTF.

The chain links TRBV27 to TRBJ2-6, with D possibly matching TRBD2 (5 bases). The germline V gene has CDR1 MNHEY and CDR2 SMNVEV (reference sequence). This CDR3 contains 17 residues. The V end was cut by 2 bases, the J end by 1 base, with 12 bases between. The CDR3 spells CASSLGSAWSGANVLTF. In nucleotides, the CDR3 is TGTGCCAGCAGTTTAGGGAGCGCGTGGTCTGGGGCCAACGTCCTGACTTTC.

In its sample, this clonotype was seen a few times. The genes are TRBV7-9 and TRBJ2-7, with D uncertain. Per the germline V gene, CDR1 is SEHNR and CDR2 is FQNEAQ (reference sequence). V lost 1 base and J lost 0, with 13 bases in between. The CDR3 covers 16 residues. For the CDR3, the DNA is TGTGCCAGCAGCTTAGTCCCGGGTTTAAGCTCCTACGAGCAGTACTTC. Amino acid sequence: CASSLVPGLSSYEQYF.

This clonotype has ten or more counts. V gene TRBV28 combines with J gene TRBJ2-7; D remains unclear. There are 13 residues in the CDR3. Trimming took off 5 bases at V and 7 bases at J, with 15 bases between the two ends. From germline, CDR1 is MDHEN and CDR2 SYDVKM. The CDR3 loop is CASSLRQMLEQYF. The CDR3 DNA reads as TGTGCCAGCAGTCTAAGACAAATGCTGGAGCAGTACTTC. Looking up the rest from reference TRBV28 and TRBJ2-7 gives the full variable domain: DVKVTQSSRYLVKRTGEKVFLECVQDMDHENMFWYRQDPGLGLRLIYFSYDVKMKEKGDIPEGYSVSREKKERFSLILESASTNQTSMYLCASSLRQMLEQYFGPGTRLTVT.

The chain has TRBV27 and TRBJ1-6, with D unclear. The CDR3 runs 14 residues. From germline, CDR1 is MNHEY and CDR2 SMNVEV (reference sequence). Trimming shortened V by 1 base and J by 8 bases, and 9 bases separated the two germline ends. CDR3 sequence reads: CASSLLTADSPLHF. The CDR3 region has the DNA TGTGCCAGCAGTTTATTAACAGCGGATTCACCCCTCCACTTT.

This clonotype occurred many times. One end of the junction does not line up with germline, which may come from a read error. J is TRBJ2-1 and V is TRBV5-1; maybe TRBD2 (6 bases). From germline, CDR1 is SGHRS and CDR2 YFSETQ. The CDR3 length is 16 residues. CDR3 region: CRGSQFVRPSHNEQFF. The CDR3 nucleotides read TGTCGGGGGTCACAATTCGTAAGGCCCTCCCACAATGAGCAGTTCTTC.

This clonotype has only a few counts. The genes are TRBV28 and TRBJ2-6; 14 bases agree with TRBD2. The ends lost 6 bases at V and 2 bases at J; junction bases unmatched: 12. The CDR3 runs 20 residues. From germline, CDR1 is MDHEN and CDR2 SYDVKM. In nucleotides, the CDR3 is TGTGCCAGCAGGGGACTAGCGGGAGATGGTTTTATAGCTGGGGCCAACGTCCTGACTTTC. This codes for CASRGLAGDGFIAGANVLTF.

V is TRBV20-1 and J is TRBJ2-7; 7 bases match TRBD1. The CDR3 length is 15 residues. J was trimmed by 3 bases and V by 3 bases; bases with no gene match: 11. Germline loops: CDR1 DFQATT, CDR2 SNEGSKA (reference sequence). CDR3 DNA sequence: TGCAGTGCTAGGGCCCGGGACAGTGCTAGCTACGAGCAGTACTTC. Translated, it gives CSARARDSASYEQYF.

This clonotype was found a few times. A much more abundant neighbour one base away suggests this may be a read error. J is TRBJ2-1 and V is TRBV12-3 or TRBV12-4; the match to TRBD2 covers 8 bases. The CDR3 sequence is 14 residues long. The V gene end was trimmed by 7 bases and the J gene end by 7 bases; junction bases not matched to a gene: 9. CDR3 sequence reads: CASTLSGIINEQFF. In DNA, the CDR3 is TGTGCCAGCACCCTTAGCGGGATTATAAATGAGCAGTTCTTC.

This clonotype was seen ten or more times. The chain couples TRBV7-2 to TRBJ2-7; D uncertain. This CDR3 comprises 14 residues. Trimming removed 6 bases at V and 0 bases at J, with 12 bases between. The germline V gene encodes CDR1 SGHTA and CDR2 FQGNSA. Here the CDR3 reads CASSHDVSSYEQYF. The CDR3 DNA reads as TGTGCCAGCAGTCATGACGTCAGCTCCTACGAGCAGTACTTC.

This clonotype was recorded at least ten times. J is TRBJ2-7 and V is TRBV28, with D tentatively TRBD1 (5 bases). Germline loops: CDR1 MDHEN, CDR2 SYDVKM. The CDR3 runs to 13 residues. Deletions cut 5 bases from V and 0 bases from J, with 8 bases between. CDR3: CASSRTRSYEQYF. In nucleotides, the CDR3 is TGTGCCAGCAGTCGGACACGCTCCTACGAGCAGTACTTC. The full variable domain, rest sourced from reference TRBV28 and TRBJ2-7, is DVKVTQSSRYLVKRTGEKVFLECVQDMDHENMFWYRQDPGLGLRLIYFSYDVKMKEKGDIPEGYSVSREKKERFSLILESASTNQTSMYLCASSRTRSYEQYFGPGTRLTVT.

The table lists this clonotype with a few counts. V gene TRBV20-1 combines with J gene TRBJ2-5; D remains unclear. This CDR3 spans 11 amino acids. Germline V lookup: CDR1 DFQATT, CDR2 SNEGSKA (reference sequence). Trimming pared 7 bases from V and 3 bases from J, leaving 9 bases between. The CDR3 protein is CSVHTKETQYF. In DNA, the CDR3 is TGCAGTGTTCACACTAAAGAGACCCAGTACTTC.

V and J are TRBV2 and TRBJ1-6, with TRBD1 as a possible D gene (6 bases). CDR1 SNHLY and CDR2 FYNNEI come from the germline V gene. CDR3 size: 15 residues. Trimming stripped 6 bases from V and 10 bases from J, with 19 bases between. CDR3 DNA sequence: TGTGCCAGCAGACCCAAACAGGGAGAAGGATCACCCCTCCACTTT. It yields the protein CASRPKQGEGSPLHF.